This T cell receptor (beta chain) was captured in a study of blood T cell repertoires in COVID-19. Study-level information: The study drew acute and convalescent COVID-19 samples from the United States, Italy and Spain.

This table comes from immunoSEQ multiplex PCR, and its TCRdb copy is limited to in-frame clones, with some not included. The sample holds roughly 150,000 clones, roughly 82% seen once. V dropped 4 bases and J dropped 2; count of bases not matched to a gene: 9. Germline CDR1 is SGHDN and CDR2 is FVKESK. The CDR3 has 16 amino acids. This clone has a single count. The chain is built from TRBV14 and TRBJ2-7; 9 positions agree with TRBD1. This clonotype was sampled from a woman in her 50s with acute or convalescent COVID-19. Sequencing input: peripheral blood. The CDR3 reads CASSPLTGQGPYEQYF. The CDR3, as DNA: TGTGCCAGCAGCCCCTTAACGGGACAGGGTCCCTACGAGCAGTACTTC.